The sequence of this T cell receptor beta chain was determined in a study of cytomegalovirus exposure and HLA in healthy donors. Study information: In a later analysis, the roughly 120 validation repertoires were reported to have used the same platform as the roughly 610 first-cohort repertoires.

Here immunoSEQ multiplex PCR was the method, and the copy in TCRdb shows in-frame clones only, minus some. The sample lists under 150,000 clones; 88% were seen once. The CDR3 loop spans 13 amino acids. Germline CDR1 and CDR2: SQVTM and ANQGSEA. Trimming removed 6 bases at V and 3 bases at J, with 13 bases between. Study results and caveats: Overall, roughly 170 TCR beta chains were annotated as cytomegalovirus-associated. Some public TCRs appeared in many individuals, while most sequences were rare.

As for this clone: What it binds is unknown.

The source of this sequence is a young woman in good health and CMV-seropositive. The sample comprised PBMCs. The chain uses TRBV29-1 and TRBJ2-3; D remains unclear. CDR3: CSVLVQITDTQYF. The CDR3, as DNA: TGCAGCGTGCTAGTCCAAATAACAGATACGCAGTATTTT.